Listed here are 12 T cell receptor beta chains from one sample, sequenced in a study of blood T cell repertoires in COVID-19. Clones were read by immunoSEQ multiplex PCR, and TCRdb kept only the in-frame ones, dropping some. This sample has about 58,000 clones, with 75% to 90% found just once. Specimen: peripheral blood. These receptors were collected from a woman aged 60-75 years with active COVID-19.

This clone was seen just once. J is TRBJ2-3 and V is TRBV5-6; D is uncertain. This CDR3 contains 11 residues. The V gene's germline CDR1 is SGHDT and CDR2 YYEEEE. Trimming pared 3 bases from V and 4 bases from J, leaving 3 bases between. CDR3 coding DNA: TGTGCCAGCAGCTCAGCAGATACGCAGTATTTT. Protein sequence: CASSSADTQYF.

The CDR3 here is CASSLGRGGSYNEQFF. The CDR3 bases are TGTGCCAGCAGCTTAGGGCGGGGGGGCTCCTACAATGAGCAGTTCTTC. V usage is TRBV11-2 and J usage is TRBJ2-1, with 9 bases aligning to TRBD2. CDR3 length equals 16 residues. CDR1 and CDR2 from the germline V gene are SGHAT and FQNNGV. After removal of 1 base from V and 0 bases from J, the junction contained 1 base not matched to a gene.

The J gene is TRBJ2-2, the V gene TRBV7-3; D is perhaps TRBD1 (6 bases). The CDR3 is 18 amino acids. In germline, CDR1 is SGHTA, CDR2 FQGTGA. Trimming cost V 1 base and J 6 bases, with 21 bases left between them. The CDR3 protein is CASSLIPSTTGGSGELFF. The CDR3 DNA is TGTGCCAGCAGCTTAATCCCATCCACGACAGGCGGGTCCGGGGAGCTGTTTTTT.

J is TRBJ2-2 and V is TRBV7-6; possible D gene TRBD1, 6 bases. The V end lost 5 bases, the J end lost 1 base, and 14 bases lay between the germline ends. CDR3 length: 16 residues. Germline CDR1 SGHVS, CDR2 FNYEAQ. CDR3 nucleotides: TGTGCCAGCAGCGCCCTTGCACAGGGGAACACCGGGGAGCTGTTTTTT. This codes for CASSALAQGNTGELFF.

The genes are TRBV13 and TRBJ1-1; D unclear. CDR3 length: 12 residues. V was pared by 4 bases and J by 2 bases, with 5 bases between. Per the germline V gene, CDR1 is PRHDT and CDR2 is FYEKMQ (reference sequence). The CDR3 sequence is CASSSINTEAFF. CDR3 sequence (DNA): TGTGCCAGCAGCTCCATTAACACTGAAGCTTTCTTT.

The V call is TRBV9, the J call TRBJ2-7; D remains unclear. The germline V gene has CDR1 SGDLS and CDR2 YYNGEE. Trimming took off 2 bases at V and 3 bases at J, with 9 bases between the two ends. The CDR3 runs 13 residues. The CDR3 DNA reads TGTGCCAGCAGCGTGAGTCCTGGCTACGAGCAGTACTTC. Its protein is CASSVSPGYEQYF.

CDR3 sequence: CASSPRAGGSKNIQYF. CDR3 bases: TGTGCCAGCAGCCCTAGGGCAGGGGGTTCCAAAAACATTCAGTACTTC. This chain joins TRBV2 and TRBJ2-4; 7 nucleotides line up with TRBD1. The CDR3 contains 16 residues. The junction had 10 bases not matched to a gene; V was cut back by 6 bases and J by 2 bases. Germline loops: CDR1 SNHLY, CDR2 FYNNEI.

This clone was detected only once. This chain connects TRBV3-1 (or the pseudogene TRBV3-2) to TRBJ1-4; D uncertain. This CDR3 is 12 amino acids long. The germline V and J ends were trimmed by 11 bases and 5 bases, with 12 bases remaining between them. From germline, CDR1 is LGHDT and CDR2 YNNKEL (reference sequence). CDR3 in amino acids: CASSGPNEKLFF. CDR3 sequence (DNA): TGTGCCTCCTCTGGGCCAAATGAAAAACTGTTTTTT.

The chain employs TRBV4-2 and TRBJ1-5; D is possibly TRBD1 (6 bases). CDR1 is LGHNA and CDR2 is YNFKEQ in the germline V gene. Between the trimmed V and J ends, which lost 0 bases and 7 bases, there was a span of 13 bases. This CDR3 contains 15 residues. The CDR3 DNA follows: TGTGCCAGCAGCCAAGATATGGGGGCCCGGCAGCCCCAGCATTTT. Its translation is CASSQDMGARQPQHF.

The genes are TRBV9 and TRBJ2-1; the D gene is possibly TRBD2 (7 bases). Germline V gene data show CDR1 as SGDLS and CDR2 as YYNGEE. V lost 1 base to trimming and J lost 7 bases, with 12 bases between them. The CDR3 runs to 14 residues. The CDR3 region is CASSVRGGQNEQFF. CDR3 sequence (DNA): TGTGCCAGCAGCGTAAGGGGGGGGCAGAATGAGCAGTTCTTC.

The chain recombines TRBV10-3 with TRBJ2-3; possibly TRBD1 for D (6 bases). The CDR3 has 13 residues. Between the trimmed V and J ends, which lost 11 bases and 3 bases, there was a span of 15 bases. Germline values: CDR1 ENHRY, CDR2 SYGVKD. The chain's CDR3 is CALQQGPTDTQYF. CDR3 bases: TGTGCCCTCCAACAGGGTCCGACAGATACGCAGTATTTT.

This chain joins TRBV5-1 and TRBJ2-7; D is unresolved. Germline lookup yields CDR1 SGHRS and CDR2 YFSETQ. The CDR3 has 13 residues. Trimming left V 0 bases short and J 4 bases short, with 8 bases between. The CDR3 here is CASSLGLEYEQYF. In DNA form, the CDR3 reads TGCGCCAGCAGCTTGGGACTGGAATACGAGCAGTACTTC.